These 5 T cell receptor beta chains originate from one sample sequenced in a study of beta chain features in type 1 diabetes (dated by TCRdb to 2017 to 2018). Libraries came from the immunoSEQ multiplex PCR assay. The entire amount of isolated RNA was reverse transcribed using the High Capacity cDNA Reverse Transcription Kit, so the sequenced TCRB transcripts were expressed ones. Sourced from immuneACCESS, this table was stored by TCRdb with only in-frame sequences that have V and J called. A share of the clones is absent; for the studies checked, an unresolved V gene accounts for under half, and the remainder has no known explanation. The sample table shows about 220,000 clones, and about a tenth are seen once. The ten most abundant clones make up approximately 1.4% of the sample. Sequencing used central memory CD4+ T cells from blood. Receptors were obtained from a man between 18 and 35 years old in good health.

This clone was seen repeatedly, ten times or more. This chain connects TRBV27 to TRBJ2-4; no reliable D call. This CDR3 region has 13 residues. Trimming pared 6 bases from V and 3 bases from J, leaving 9 bases between. CDR1 MNHEY and CDR2 SMNVEV come from the germline V gene (reference sequence). CDR3 sequence (DNA): TGTGCCAGCAGAAGGCTCAACAAAAACATTCAGTACTTC. Translation gives CASRRLNKNIQYF.

This clone was picked up many times. The chain combines TRBV27 with TRBJ2-7; D is ambiguous. This CDR3 is 13 amino acids long. Trimming stripped 5 bases from V and 3 bases from J, with 11 bases between. Per the germline V gene, CDR1 is MNHEY and CDR2 is SMNVEV (reference sequence). The CDR3 nucleotides read TGTGCCAGCAGTCTCAATGACGGCTACGAGCAGTACTTC. This translates into CASSLNDGYEQYF.

This clone has a handful of counts. The CDR3, as DNA: TGTGCCAGCAGCGGAAGCGGGAGGCCCCCGGTAGATACGCAGTATTTT. Residues: CASSGSGRPPVDTQYF. The rearrangement uses TRBV7-8 and TRBJ2-3, with TRBD2 identical over 9 bases. Trimming took 5 bases from V and 5 from J; bases not matched to a gene: 11. CDR3 size: 16 residues. Germline-derived CDR1 and CDR2 are SGHVS and FQNEAQ.

V gene TRBV27 combines with J gene TRBJ2-7; 7 bases match TRBD2. The CDR3 contains 15 residues. Germline V CDR1 and CDR2: MNHEY, SMNVEV (reference sequence). The junction had 6 bases not matched to a gene; V was cut back by 2 bases and J by 2 bases. In DNA form, the CDR3 reads TGTGCCAGCAGTTTAGATGGGCGGGAGCCCTACGAGCAGTACTTC. Translated, it gives CASSLDGREPYEQYF.

The CDR3, as DNA: TGCGCCAGCAGCTTGCTGCCAGGGCAAGAGACCCAGTACTTC. Translation gives CASSLLPGQETQYF. This chain joins TRBV5-1 and TRBJ2-5; tentatively, D is TRBD1 (5 bases). Germline V gene data show CDR1 as SGHRS and CDR2 as YFSETQ. This CDR3 has 14 residues. Trimming cost V 1 base and J 2 bases, with 9 bases left between them.